This TCR beta chain was identified during a study of cytotoxic CD8 clonotypes in ibrutinib-treated CLL. The CDR3 contains 14 residues. The germline gives CDR1 ENHRY, CDR2 SYGVKD. Trimming took 4 bases from V and 5 from J, leaving 14 bases between them. This table comes from immunoSEQ multiplex PCR, and its TCRdb copy is limited to in-frame clones, with some not included. The table shows under 200,000 clones, with 81% occurring only once. This clone appeared a single time. This specimen consisted of PBMCs, obtained after 12 months of ibrutinib treatment. The chain uses TRBV10-3 and TRBJ2-5; D unclear. The sequence was collected from a human donor with chronic lymphocytic leukemia. The CDR3 DNA is TGTGCCATCAGTGGGCCTCCCTCTCGGGAGACCCAGTACTTC. This gives the protein CAISGPPSRETQYF.